This TCR beta chain stems from a study of T cells after posttransplantation cyclophosphamide. The naive gate required viable CD3+CD4+ or CD3+CD8+ cells with CCR7+CD45RA+CD45RO-CD95-CD27+CD28+ phenotype. On the day of bone marrow donation, the related graft donor provided peripheral blood. Assay used: immunoSEQ multiplex PCR; TCRdb lists only in-frame clones, some missing. The sample lists roughly 20,000 clones, less than 99% occurring once. The CDR3 extends over 16 amino acids. Trimming cost V 0 bases and J 0 bases; bases outside gene matches: 3. Germline CDR1 and CDR2: SGDLS and YYNGEE. Sequenced sample: naive CD4+ T cells sorted from PBMCs. This TCR came from a man aged 40-50 years in good health, CMV-negative, and a related stem cell transplant donor. The chain recombines TRBV9 with TRBJ2-3, with 8 bases that match TRBD2. The CDR3: CASSVGTSGSTDTQYF. CDR3 nucleotides: TGTGCCAGCAGCGTAGGTACTAGCGGTAGCACAGATACGCAGTATTTT. Filled out from reference TRBV9 and TRBJ2-3, the complete variable domain reads DSGVTQTPKHLITATGQRVTLRCSPRSGDLSVYWYQQSLDQGLQFLIQYYNGEERAKGNILERFSAQQFPDLHSELNLSSLELGDSALYFCASSVGTSGSTDTQYFGPGTRLTVL.